The 25 T cell receptor beta chains presented below share a single source sample, sequenced in a study of blood T cell repertoires in COVID-19. TCRdb's copy holds only in-frame clones and misses some; the assay was immunoSEQ multiplex PCR. The sample yields around 190,000 clones, 70% to 90% seen once. The sequenced sample was peripheral blood. The receptors shown here come from a man in his fifties with COVID-19, enrolled during active disease.

The chain uses TRBV18 and TRBJ1-1; D remains unclear. V lost 3 bases and J 0 bases, leaving 5 bases between the germline ends. Germline-derived CDR1 and CDR2 are KGHSH and LQKENI. The CDR3 contains 13 residues. In DNA, the CDR3 is TGTGCCAGCTCACCTATTATGAACACTGAAGCTTTCTTT. Its translation is CASSPIMNTEAFF.

This sequence joins TRBV7-2 and TRBJ2-2, with 8 bases lining up with TRBD1. Germline CDR1 reads SGHTA; CDR2 reads FQGNSA. The V and J ends lost 1 base and 5 bases, in that order; junction bases with no gene match: 3. This CDR3 is built from 15 residues. CDR3 protein: CASSLGDRGTGELFF. Here the CDR3 DNA reads TGTGCCAGCAGCTTAGGCGACAGGGGAACCGGGGAGCTGTTTTTT.

The V gene is TRBV6-5, the J gene TRBJ2-1, with D maybe TRBD1 (6 bases). The CDR3 has 14 residues. CDR1 is MNHEY and CDR2 is SVGAGI in the germline V gene. V was cut by 8 bases and J by 2 bases, with 13 bases left in between. In DNA form, the CDR3 reads TGTGCCAGCCAAGCCCCAGGGGCCTACAATGAGCAGTTCTTC. Encoded protein: CASQAPGAYNEQFF.

The chain combines TRBV3-1 (or the pseudogene TRBV3-2) with TRBJ1-5; 7 nucleotides align to TRBD1. The CDR3 has 16 residues. CDR1 is LGHDT and CDR2 is YNNKEL in the germline V gene (reference sequence). The J segment lost 7 bases and the V segment lost 0 bases, leaving 9 bases of the junction unmatched. The CDR3 DNA sequence: TGTGCCAGCAGCCAAGAAGGCGCCAGGGGGGAACAGCCCCAGCATTTT. The encoded protein is CASSQEGARGEQPQHF.

The chain uses TRBV18 and TRBJ2-5; tentatively, D is TRBD1 (5 bases). CDR1 is KGHSH and CDR2 is LQKENI in the germline V gene. Trimming took off 4 bases at V and 0 bases at J, with 9 bases between the two ends. CDR3 size: 14 residues. CDR3 in DNA: TGTGCCAGCTCACTAGACAGTTACCAAGAGACCCAGTACTTC. Its translation is CASSLDSYQETQYF.

The chain is built from TRBV5-1 and TRBJ1-2; 10 nucleotides line up with TRBD1. The CDR3 is made up of 16 amino acids. The J segment lost 5 bases and the V segment lost 3 bases, leaving 10 bases of the junction unmatched. CDR1 SGHRS and CDR2 YFSETQ come from the germline V gene. The CDR3 DNA is TGCGCCAGCAGCTATGCCGGGTCGGACAGGGGGTATGGCTACACCTTC. This translates into CASSYAGSDRGYGYTF.

The chain has TRBV24-1 and TRBJ1-2, with TRBD1 matching over 7 bases. V was pared by 5 bases and J by 6 bases, with 5 bases of the junction left unmatched. The V gene's germline CDR1 is KGHDR and CDR2 SFDVKD. This CDR3 comprises 13 residues. CDR3 loop: CATSANTGDGYTF. The CDR3 DNA reads TGTGCCACCAGTGCCAACACAGGGGATGGCTACACCTTC.

This clone was counted a few times. The V call is TRBV4-1, the J call TRBJ1-6, with D possibly matching TRBD1 (6 bases). Germline V gene sequence: CDR1 MGHRA, CDR2 YSYEKL. V lost 5 bases and J lost 10, with 18 bases in between. This CDR3 region has 15 residues. CDR3 bases: TGCGCCAGCAGCATACAGGGCGAGTCTCTCTCACCCCTCCACTTT. Translating it yields CASSIQGESLSPLHF.

This sequence joins TRBV29-1 and TRBJ2-1, with 16 bases aligning to TRBD2. Per germline, CDR1 SQVTM and CDR2 ANQGSEA. V lost 4 bases and J lost 6; bases outside the gene matches: 3. This CDR3 is built from 15 residues. CDR3 bases: TGCAGCGTTGTAGGGACTAGCGGGAGGGGCAATGAGCAGTTCTTC. Protein sequence: CSVVGTSGRGNEQFF.

The chain is built from TRBV19 and TRBJ1-1, with D tentatively TRBD1 (5 bases). The CDR3 loop spans 15 amino acids. CDR1 is LNHDA, CDR2 SQIVND, per germline (reference sequence). Between the trimmed V and J ends, which lost 3 bases and 3 bases, there was a span of 14 bases. The CDR3 DNA sequence: TGTGCCAGTAGTATTCAGGGTCCGGCAGACACTGAAGCTTTCTTT. It encodes CASSIQGPADTEAFF.

This clone appeared once. This chain uses TRBV29-1 with TRBJ1-2, with unresolved D. V was cut by 2 bases and J by 7 bases, with 14 bases left in between. The germline CDR1 and CDR2 sequences are SQVTM and ANQGSEA. The CDR3 contains 13 residues. The CDR3 DNA reads TGCAGCGTTGAACGGTCGATAGGAGGTGGCTACACCTTC. Residues: CSVERSIGGGYTF.

The gene calls are TRBV9 and TRBJ2-1; 10 bases map to TRBD2. V was clipped by 0 bases and J by 0 bases; unmatched bases: 9. CDR1 is SGDLS and CDR2 is YYNGEE in the germline V gene. This CDR3 has 19 amino acids. CDR3: CASSVEASGSTSSYNEQFF. The CDR3 DNA reads TGTGCCAGCAGCGTAGAGGCTAGCGGGAGTACGAGCTCCTACAATGAGCAGTTCTTC.

The chain is built from TRBV2 and TRBJ1-5, with 7 bases that match TRBD1. After removal of 6 bases from V and 4 bases from J, the junction contained 6 bases not matched to a gene. This CDR3 is 14 amino acids long. Germline CDR1 reads SNHLY; CDR2 reads FYNNEI. The CDR3 is CASRPGTVNQPQHF. The CDR3 nucleotides read TGTGCCAGCAGGCCTGGGACAGTAAATCAGCCCCAGCATTTT.

The rearrangement joins TRBV15 to TRBJ2-2; 11 bases align to TRBD1. CDR1 is LNHNV and CDR2 is YYDKDF in the germline V gene (reference sequence). The CDR3 contains 16 residues. V dropped 2 bases and J dropped 7; count of bases not matched to a gene: 6. The CDR3 loop reads CATSRTDRGLGGELFF. Written as DNA, the CDR3 is TGTGCCACCAGCAGAACGGACAGGGGGCTCGGCGGGGAGCTGTTTTTT.

The chain has TRBV28 and TRBJ2-7; 8 bases are a match to TRBD1. Germline CDR1 reads MDHEN; CDR2 reads SYDVKM. This CDR3 region has 16 residues. V shed 5 bases, J shed 0 bases, and the junction held 9 bases outside the gene matches. The CDR3 nucleotides read TGTGCCAGCAGTCAATCCGGGACAGGCGACTCCTACGAGCAGTACTTC. It encodes CASSQSGTGDSYEQYF. Variable domain in full (rest from reference TRBV28 and TRBJ2-7): DVKVTQSSRYLVKRTGEKVFLECVQDMDHENMFWYRQDPGLGLRLIYFSYDVKMKEKGDIPEGYSVSREKKERFSLILESASTNQTSMYLCASSQSGTGDSYEQYFGPGTRLTVT.

J is TRBJ1-5 and V is TRBV30; the D gene is possibly TRBD1 (6 bases). Trimming took off 0 bases at V and 9 bases at J, with 15 bases between the two ends. The length of the CDR3 is 14 residues. Germline assignment: CDR1 GTSNPN and CDR2 SVGIG (reference sequence). This CDR3 is CAWSVFGTSLPQHF. CDR3 DNA sequence: TGTGCCTGGAGTGTATTCGGGACAAGCCTGCCCCAGCATTTT.

The chain has TRBV6-5 and TRBJ2-7; 13 positions match TRBD2. This CDR3 contains 15 residues. The germline gives CDR1 MNHEY, CDR2 SVGAGI. V lost 7 bases to trimming and J lost 7 bases; unmatched junction nucleotides: 10. CDR3 residues: CASTRTSGGGREQYF. The CDR3 DNA reads as TGTGCCAGCACCCGGACTAGCGGGGGTGGTAGGGAGCAGTACTTC.

The chain employs TRBV5-1 and TRBJ2-7; 8 positions agree with TRBD1. The ends lost 3 bases at V and 2 bases at J; junction bases unmatched: 4. From germline, CDR1 is SGHRS and CDR2 YFSETQ. This CDR3 contains 14 residues. The CDR3 DNA follows: TGCGCCAGCAGCTCGACAGGGGCCCCCTACGAGCAGTACTTC. Its protein is CASSSTGAPYEQYF. The full variable domain, in which reference TRBV5-1 and TRBJ2-7 provide the parts outside the CDR3, is KAGVTQTPRYLIKTRGQQVTLSCSPISGHRSVSWYQQTPGQGLQFLFEYFSETQRNKGNFPGRFSGRQFSNSRSEMNVSTLELGDSALYLCASSSTGAPYEQYFGPGTRLTVT.

This chain links TRBV18 with TRBJ2-6; D may be TRBD1 (6 bases). CDR1 is KGHSH, CDR2 LQKENI, per germline. V lost 6 bases and J 2 bases, leaving 11 bases between the germline ends. The CDR3 contains 15 residues. The CDR3 nucleotides are TGTGCCAGCTCGCCGGGACAACCTGGGGCCAACGTCCTGACTTTC. Protein product: CASSPGQPGANVLTF.

The chain couples TRBV5-4 to TRBJ1-5; possible D gene TRBD1, 5 bases. The germline CDR1 and CDR2 sequences are SGHNT and YYREEE (reference sequence). The CDR3 sequence is 14 residues long. Trimming stripped 1 base from V and 2 bases from J, with 7 bases between. CDR3 in DNA: TGTGCCAGCAGCTTGCAGGGCGGCAATCAGCCCCAGCATTTT. As protein: CASSLQGGNQPQHF.

This clone was detected once. The chain has TRBV5-1 and TRBJ2-5, with 8 bases that match TRBD2. With 0 bases clipped from V and 0 bases from J, the junction kept 4 bases outside the gene matches. CDR1 and CDR2 (germline): SGHRS, YFSETQ. CDR3 size: 16 residues. Written as DNA, the CDR3 is TGCGCCAGCAGCTTGGAGCCAGCGGGAGACCAAGAGACCCAGTACTTC. Its protein is CASSLEPAGDQETQYF.

The chain joins TRBV24-1 to TRBJ1-2; the match to TRBD1 covers 7 bases. Looked up from germline, CDR1 is KGHDR and CDR2 is SFDVKD. V shed 5 bases, J shed 4 bases, and the junction held 12 bases outside the gene matches. This CDR3 contains 16 residues. CDR3 coding DNA: TGTGCCACCAGTGGCCAGACAACCGGGACAGCCTATGGCTACACCTTC. It is translated as CATSGQTTGTAYGYTF.

The J gene is TRBJ2-1, the V gene TRBV9, with 8 positions matching TRBD2. Germline CDR1 and CDR2: SGDLS and YYNGEE. This CDR3 region has 14 residues. Trimming removed 0 bases from V and 4 bases from J; junction bases left unmatched: 0. CDR3 in amino acids: CASSVASGYNEQFF. The CDR3 coding sequence is TGTGCCAGCAGCGTAGCTAGCGGGTACAATGAGCAGTTCTTC. Looking up the rest from reference TRBV9 and TRBJ2-1 gives the full variable domain: DSGVTQTPKHLITATGQRVTLRCSPRSGDLSVYWYQQSLDQGLQFLIQYYNGEERAKGNILERFSAQQFPDLHSELNLSSLELGDSALYFCASSVASGYNEQFFGPGTRLTVL.

The chain's CDR3 is CASSDGDQPQHF. The CDR3 DNA follows: TGTGCCAGCAGTGACGGAGATCAGCCCCAGCATTTT. The J gene is TRBJ1-5, the V gene TRBV6-1; D gene unclear. The CDR3 sequence is 12 residues long. V lost 3 bases and J 5 bases, leaving 5 bases between the germline ends. CDR1 MNHNS and CDR2 SASEGT come from the germline V gene.

The chain joins TRBV5-4 to TRBJ2-7, with 11 bases matching TRBD2. The CDR3 runs to 16 residues. From germline, CDR1 is SGHNT and CDR2 YYREEE (reference sequence). V was clipped by 4 bases and J by 0 bases; unmatched bases: 6. The CDR3: CASSPPGTSGSYEQYF. The CDR3 nucleotides read TGTGCCAGCAGCCCCCCCGGGACTAGCGGCTCCTACGAGCAGTACTTC.